This passage covers 20 T cell receptor beta chains from one sample sequenced in a study of blood T cells in healthy people across ages. Using a J-beta primer mix together with a sample-barcoded 5' primer, a second PCR was run for about 6 to 12 cycles. From the 5' RACE reads, TCRdb called clonotypes with MiXCR, one entry per CDR3 protein. Of hundreds of thousands of distinct CDR3 sequences listed, 21% are singletons. The specimen was blood. These receptors came from a man in his sixties or seventies in good health.

This sequence joins TRBV15 and TRBJ2-5; D not certain. Deletions cut 0 bases from V and 1 base from J, with 12 bases between. The CDR3 extends over 16 amino acids. CDR1 is LNHNV and CDR2 is YYDKDF in the germline V gene (reference sequence). The CDR3 protein is CATSREVRVCQETQYF. The CDR3 nucleotides read TGTGCCACCAGCAGAGAAGTTCGGGTATGCCAAGAGACCCAGTACTTC. The variable domain in full, with the rest retrieved from reference TRBV15 and TRBJ2-5, is DAMVIQNPRYQVTQFGKPVTLSCSQTLNHNVMYWYQQKSSQAPKLLFHYYDKDFNNEADTPDNFQSRRPNTSFCFLDIRSPGLGDTAMYLCATSREVRVCQETQYFGPGTRLLVL.

This clonotype showed up just a few times. The V gene is TRBV15, the J gene TRBJ2-5; D is ambiguous. Germline values: CDR1 LNHNV, CDR2 YYDKDF (reference sequence). This CDR3 has 13 residues. V was trimmed by 1 base and J by 3 bases, leaving 6 bases between them. The CDR3 bases are TGTGCCACCAGCAGAGGGGCGAAAGAGACCCAGTACTTC. Its translation: CATSRGAKETQYF.

The V gene is TRBV20-1, the J gene TRBJ2-3; the match to TRBD1 covers 8 bases. Looked up from germline, CDR1 is DFQATT and CDR2 is SNEGSKA (reference sequence). The CDR3 sequence is 15 residues long. With V trimmed by 0 bases and J by 1 base, 3 bases remained unmatched. The CDR3 nucleotides are TGCAGTGCTAGAGATGCGGGACAGGGCACAGATACGCAGTATTTT. Translating gives CSARDAGQGTDTQYF.

This clonotype was observed a few times. This rearrangement joins TRBV11-2 to TRBJ1-4; D not certain. Germline CDR1 and CDR2: SGHAT and FQNNGV. This CDR3 region has 12 residues. V was clipped by 6 bases and J by 6 bases, with 8 bases between them. The CDR3 is CASSLRHEKLFF. In nucleotides, the CDR3 is TGTGCCAGCAGTCTGAGGCATGAAAAACTGTTTTTT.

This clonotype was counted a few times. The CDR3 loop reads CASTNRDEQYF. For the CDR3, the DNA is TGCGCCAGCACCAACAGGGACGAGCAGTACTTC. The chain has TRBV5-1 and TRBJ2-7; perhaps TRBD1 as D (6 bases). This CDR3 region has 11 residues. Germline CDR1 is SGHRS and CDR2 is YFSETQ. The V and J ends lost 6 bases and 5 bases respectively, with 9 bases between them.

The V call is TRBV3-1, the J call TRBJ2-7; TRBD1 or TRBD2 may be the D gene (5 bases each). This CDR3 contains 15 residues. Germline loops: CDR1 LGHDT, CDR2 YNNKEL (reference sequence). V gave up 4 bases and J gave up 2 bases, with 15 bases separating them. CDR3 sequence reads: CASSRSGTGPYEQYF. Here the CDR3 DNA reads TGTGCCAGCAGCCGTTCCGGGACGGGCCCCTACGAGCAGTACTTC.

This clonotype was counted a few times. The chain is built from TRBV30 and TRBJ2-7; possible D gene TRBD1, 6 bases. The ends were cut back, 2 bases at V and 3 bases at J, with 14 bases in the middle. Germline V gene lookup returns CDR1 GTSNPN and CDR2 SVGIG (reference sequence). The CDR3 consists of 14 residues. The CDR3 protein is CAWSWGRGLYEQYF. Here the CDR3 DNA reads TGTGCCTGGAGTTGGGGCAGGGGTCTCTACGAGCAGTACTTC.

The chain recombines TRBV28 with TRBJ1-5; D gene uncertain. V gave up 2 bases and J gave up 1 base, with 6 bases separating them. The CDR3 contains 14 residues. Germline CDR1 MDHEN, CDR2 SYDVKM. The CDR3 nucleotides read TGTGCCAGCAGTTTAATCGGAAGCAATCAGCCCCAGCATTTT. The encoded protein is CASSLIGSNQPQHF.

The CDR3 loop is CSASRTSGYTDTQYF. In DNA form, the CDR3 reads TGCAGTGCTAGCCGGACTAGCGGGTACACAGATACGCAGTATTTT. This rearrangement joins TRBV20-1 to TRBJ2-3; 11 bases are a match to TRBD2. The CDR3 covers 15 residues. Germline V gives CDR1 DFQATT, CDR2 SNEGSKA (reference sequence). V lost 3 bases and J lost 2; bases outside the gene matches: 4.

CDR3 region: CASSLWGPQVPQFF. The DNA of the CDR3 is TGTGCCAGCAGTTTATGGGGGCCGCAGGTTCCGCAGTTCTTC. This chain joins TRBV27 and TRBJ2-1, with a weak D call TRBD1 (6 bases). The V end was cut by 1 base, the J end by 12 bases, with 16 bases between. This CDR3 is built from 14 residues. Germline-derived CDR1 and CDR2 are MNHEY and SMNVEV (reference sequence).

This chain joins TRBV12-3 or TRBV12-4 and TRBJ2-4, with a weak D call TRBD2 (6 bases). This CDR3 spans 14 amino acids. V lost 6 bases to trimming and J lost 8 bases, with 17 bases between them. CDR3 coding DNA: TGTGCCAGCAGAACTTCAGGCTCGGGGGACATTCAGTACTTC. Translating it yields CASRTSGSGDIQYF.

This clonotype was seen a few times. The chain recombines TRBV20-1 with TRBJ2-7; D unclear. The V gene lost 3 bases and the J gene lost 0 bases, with 15 bases spanning the gap. The CDR3 extends over 15 amino acids. Germline V lookup: CDR1 DFQATT, CDR2 SNEGSKA (reference sequence). In nucleotides, the CDR3 is TGCAGTGCTAGTTCGCCTTTGCGGTCCTCCTACGAGCAGTACTTC. It is translated as CSASSPLRSSYEQYF.

The CDR3 DNA reads as TGCGCCAGCAGCTTGGTGGAGGGGAGTGAGACCCAGTACTTC. Amino acid sequence: CASSLVEGSETQYF. This chain connects TRBV5-1 to TRBJ2-5; D possibly corresponds to TRBD2 (6 bases). The CDR3 runs to 14 residues. The V end was cut by 0 bases, the J end by 5 bases, with 11 bases between. Germline V gene data show CDR1 as SGHRS and CDR2 as YFSETQ.

The CDR3 nucleotides are TGTGCCAGCAGATACAGGGGGTTCGACGAGCAGTACTTC. Translated: CASRYRGFDEQYF. The chain is built from TRBV28 and TRBJ2-5; 8 positions match TRBD1. The J call may not be correct, given that the DNA end is closer to TRBJ2-7. The germline CDR1 and CDR2 sequences are MDHEN and SYDVKM. The CDR3 has 13 amino acids.

The chain uses TRBV6-5 and TRBJ1-1; no clear D. Germline CDR1 and CDR2: MNHEY and SVGAGI. The CDR3 has 13 amino acids. V lost 4 bases, J lost 6 bases, and 12 bases lay in between. CDR3 DNA sequence: TGTGCCAGCAGTTCTCGGACGGGAGCTGAAGCTTTCTTT. Protein sequence: CASSSRTGAEAFF.

The gene calls are TRBV9 and TRBJ2-2, with D perhaps matching TRBD2 (6 bases). The germline gives CDR1 SGDLS, CDR2 YYNGEE. V gave up 4 bases and J gave up 3 bases, with 16 bases separating them. CDR3 size: 16 residues. CDR3 sequence: CASSPHLGGDTGELFF. The CDR3 DNA reads TGTGCCAGCAGCCCTCATTTAGGAGGGGACACCGGGGAGCTGTTTTTT.

This clonotype has just a few counts. The genes are TRBV7-9 and TRBJ2-1, with D possibly matching TRBD1 (6 bases). Germline-derived CDR1 and CDR2 are SEHNR and FQNEAQ (reference sequence). Between the trimmed V and J ends, which lost 2 bases and 3 bases, there was a span of 8 bases. The CDR3 runs 14 residues. CDR3 in DNA: TGTGCCAGCAGCTTACGGGACAACTACAATGAGCAGTTCTTC. It is translated as CASSLRDNYNEQFF.

The chain links TRBV5-1 to TRBJ2-3; 13 nucleotides align to TRBD2. Germline loops: CDR1 SGHRS, CDR2 YFSETQ. CDR3 size: 14 residues. With 9 bases clipped from V and 4 bases from J, the junction kept 5 bases outside the gene matches. This CDR3 is CATRLAGGADTQYF. CDR3 coding DNA: TGCGCCACCCGACTAGCGGGAGGCGCAGATACGCAGTATTTT. Based on the CDR3 plus reference TRBV5-1 and TRBJ2-3, the full variable domain is KAGVTQTPRYLIKTRGQQVTLSCSPISGHRSVSWYQQTPGQGLQFLFEYFSETQRNKGNFPGRFSGRQFSNSRSEMNVSTLELGDSALYLCATRLAGGADTQYFGPGTRLTVL.

This clonotype was detected only a few times. The chain carries TRBV5-4 and TRBJ2-3; 7 bases are a match to TRBD2. The germline V gene has CDR1 SGHNT and CDR2 YYREEE (reference sequence). After removal of 4 bases from V and 2 bases from J, the junction contained 7 bases not matched to a gene. There are 15 residues in the CDR3. CDR3 DNA: TGTGCCAGCAGCAACGGGACTACCCACACAGATACGCAGTATTTT. Translating gives CASSNGTTHTDTQYF.

This clonotype came up many times. This sequence joins TRBV20-1 and TRBJ2-7; the match to TRBD1 covers 10 bases. After removal of 3 bases from V and 4 bases from J, the junction contained 0 bases not matched to a gene. Germline-derived CDR1 and CDR2 are DFQATT and SNEGSKA (reference sequence). CDR3 length equals 12 residues. CDR3 protein: CSARGQGYEQYF. The CDR3 DNA reads as TGCAGTGCTAGGGGACAGGGGTACGAGCAGTACTTC.